The 6 T cell receptor beta chains in this list originate from one sample, sequenced in a study of T-cell reconstitution after alpha-beta-depleted transplantation in children. Preparation of the TCRbeta library used unique molecular identifiers. TCRdb redid the calling of the PCR reads with MiXCR, one entry per CDR3 protein. This sample has about 600,000 distinct CDR3 sequences, with 13% found just once. The sample in question was PBMCs, mostly from graft donor cells, obtained 360 days after TCRalphabeta/CD19-depleted stem cell transplant. The receptors were sampled from a male patient younger than 18 who had a stem cell transplant for acute myeloid leukemia, so the T cells may come from the graft donor.

This clonotype has a handful of counts. The gene calls are TRBV20-1 and TRBJ2-2; D unresolved. The CDR3 is 14 amino acids. The V gene's germline CDR1 is DFQATT and CDR2 SNEGSKA (reference sequence). V shed 3 bases and J shed 5 bases, with 13 bases lying between them. In DNA, the CDR3 is TGCAGTGCTAGCGTTTATGCCGGAACCGGGGAGCTGTTTTTT. As protein: CSASVYAGTGELFF.

This chain joins TRBV7-9 and TRBJ2-5, with 9 positions matching TRBD2. Germline trimming cut 4 bases from V and 1 base from J; bases unmatched to any gene: 4. The CDR3 consists of 15 residues. Germline V gene sequence: CDR1 SEHNR, CDR2 FQNEAQ (reference sequence). The CDR3 DNA reads as TGTGCCAGCAGCTCAAAGCGGGGGGCCCAAGAGACCCAGTACTTC. Translating gives CASSSKRGAQETQYF. Filled out from reference TRBV7-9 and TRBJ2-5, the complete variable domain reads DTGVSQNPRHKITKRGQNVTFRCDPISEHNRLYWYRQTLGQGPEFLTYFQNEAQLEKSRLLSDRFSAERPKGSFSTLEIQRTEQGDSAMYLCASSSKRGAQETQYFGPGTRLLVL.

This sequence joins TRBV15 and TRBJ1-2; weak D call: TRBD1 (5 bases). Trimming pared 5 bases from V and 4 bases from J, leaving 8 bases between. The germline V gene encodes CDR1 LNHNV and CDR2 YYDKDF (reference sequence). CDR3 length: 12 amino acids. CDR3 nucleotides: TGTGCCACCAGCGGGGACCTCTATGGCTACACCTTC. This gives the protein CATSGDLYGYTF.

This clonotype was seen more than once but under ten times. The rearrangement links TRBV15 to TRBJ2-7, with TRBD1 matching 9 bases. The V gene's germline CDR1 is LNHNV and CDR2 YYDKDF (reference sequence). The CDR3 contains 14 residues. V lost 0 bases to trimming and J lost 6 bases; unmatched junction nucleotides: 3. The CDR3 protein is CATSREGQGGEQYF. The DNA of the CDR3 is TGTGCCACCAGCAGAGAGGGACAGGGTGGCGAGCAGTACTTC. Together with reference TRBV15 and TRBJ2-7, the CDR3 gives the full variable domain: DAMVIQNPRYQVTQFGKPVTLSCSQTLNHNVMYWYQQKSSQAPKLLFHYYDKDFNNEADTPDNFQSRRPNTSFCFLDIRSPGLGDTAMYLCATSREGQGGEQYFGPGTRLTVT.

This clonotype was counted only a few times. V is TRBV20-1 and J is TRBJ2-3; 7 bases fit TRBD2. CDR3 size: 17 residues. CDR1 and CDR2 from the germline V gene are DFQATT and SNEGSKA (reference sequence). With 5 bases clipped from V and 2 bases from J, the junction kept 16 bases outside the gene matches. As DNA, the CDR3 is TGCAGTGCTTTCTTTCTAACTGCGGGGGTGTTCACAGATACGCAGTATTTT. It is translated as CSAFFLTAGVFTDTQYF.

The chain couples TRBV25-1 to TRBJ2-5; D gene uncertain. The germline gives CDR1 MGHDK, CDR2 SYGVNS. This CDR3 spans 13 amino acids. V lost 2 bases and J lost 4, with 8 bases in between. CDR3 nucleotide sequence: TGTGCCAGCAGTGAAATAACGGCAGAGACCCAGTACTTC. Residues: CASSEITAETQYF.